This note documents a single T cell receptor beta chain sequence. Methods used by the authors: Reference gene primers were amplified, and this amplification served to estimate nucleated cell counts. Repertoires were generated with immunoSEQ multiplex PCR, while TCRdb's copy carries only in-frame clones and drops some. The V and J calls and the clone size are those of that table, but D and trimming were determined from the DNA. The sample holds some 400,000 clones, over 65% seen once. The sample originates from a study of blood T cell repertoires in COVID-19. Study information: Spain, Italy and the United States supplied samples that represented acute and convalescent COVID-19. PBMCs, B-cell-depleted T cells, or T cells provided the cDNA or gDNA that made up the material.

CDR3 size: 11 residues. The V and J ends lost 3 bases and 13 bases respectively, with 13 bases between them. Looked up from germline, CDR1 is SGHNT and CDR2 is YYREEE (reference sequence). J is TRBJ1-1 and V is TRBV5-4, with a weak D call TRBD1 (6 bases). This TCR was sampled from a human donor with acute or convalescent COVID-19. The donor label of this sample is uncertain. The specimen was peripheral blood. The CDR3 DNA sequence: TGTGCCAGCAGCTCCGGTACAGGGAATTTCTTT. Its protein product is CASSSGTGNFF.